A single sample gave rise to the 13 T cell receptor beta chains below, sequenced in a study of blood T cells in healthy people across ages. A second PCR, run for roughly 7 to 12 cycles, used a sample-barcoded 5' primer plus a J-beta primer mix. TCRdb re-derived calls from the 5' RACE reads in MiXCR, one entry per CDR3 protein. Among 1,100,000 or so distinct CDR3 sequences listed, roughly 45% were seen once. The sample consisted of blood. All receptors derive from a woman in her fifties or sixties in good health.

In its sample, this clonotype was seen many times. This sequence joins TRBV10-3 and TRBJ2-7; TRBD1 agrees at 9 bases. CDR1 ENHRY and CDR2 SYGVKD come from the germline V gene. J was trimmed by 7 bases and V by 6 bases; bases with no gene match: 10. The CDR3 extends over 14 amino acids. The CDR3 DNA follows: TGTGCCATCAGGGGACAGGGATTACTTCGGGAGCAGTACTTC. Its protein product is CAIRGQGLLREQYF.

The table lists this clonotype with a few counts. The rearrangement joins TRBV12-3 or TRBV12-4 to TRBJ2-5; a weak D match, TRBD2 (6 bases). The CDR3 runs 11 residues. Trimming removed 7 bases from V and 11 bases from J, with 14 bases in between. CDR3 bases: TGTGCCAGCACTTCTAGCGATGAGCAGTACTTC. Translating gives CASTSSDEQYF.

This rearrangement joins TRBV20-1 to TRBJ2-7; 9 bases are shared with TRBD2. CDR3 size: 13 residues. CDR1 and CDR2 from the germline V gene are DFQATT and SNEGSKA (reference sequence). Losses at the gene ends were 4 bases for V and 2 bases for J; bases not matched to a gene: 3. The CDR3 nucleotides are TGCAGTGCTAAGGGACTAGCTGCCTACGAGCAGTACTTC. Its translation is CSAKGLAAYEQYF.

Comment on this clonotype: An end of the junction does not agree with germline; a read error may underlie this. The chain recombines TRBV2 with TRBJ2-7; 8 positions agree with TRBD1. This CDR3 is 14 amino acids long. Germline V gene data show CDR1 as SNHLY and CDR2 as FYNNEI. This CDR3 is CASREGQGKYEQYF. CDR3 nucleotides: TGTGCCAGCAGGGAAGGACAGGGTAAATACGAGCAGTACTTC.

This clonotype was picked up a small number of times. The V call is TRBV12-3 or TRBV12-4, the J call TRBJ2-6; no clear D gene. CDR3 size: 15 residues. Trimming took 5 bases from V and 2 from J, leaving 10 bases between them. CDR3 residues: CASSLVPTGANVLTF. DNA of the CDR3: TGTGCCAGCAGTCTTGTGCCTACTGGGGCCAACGTCCTGACTTTC.

This chain connects TRBV28 to TRBJ2-7; 9 bases agree with TRBD1. Germline V lookup: CDR1 MDHEN, CDR2 SYDVKM. After removal of 7 bases from V and 7 bases from J, the junction contained 11 bases not matched to a gene. This CDR3 is 14 amino acids long. The DNA for the CDR3 is TGTGCCAGCACAAGGACAGGGGCAAGAGGGGAGCAGTACTTC. Translation gives CASTRTGARGEQYF.

This clonotype was recorded a few times. V and J are TRBV3-1 and TRBJ2-3; D possibly matches TRBD1 or TRBD2 (5 bases each). From germline, CDR1 is LGHDT and CDR2 YNNKEL (reference sequence). Trimming removed 1 base at V and 1 base at J, with 9 bases between. The CDR3 length is 15 residues. In DNA form, the CDR3 reads TGTGCCAGCAGCCAAGGGGACGGACGCACAGATACGCAGTATTTT. Translated, it gives CASSQGDGRTDTQYF.

J is TRBJ2-3 and V is TRBV28; either TRBD1 or TRBD2 may supply D (5 bases each). The CDR3 runs 19 residues. The germline gives CDR1 MDHEN, CDR2 SYDVKM. V gave up 4 bases and J gave up 5 bases, with 28 bases separating them. For the CDR3, the DNA is TGTGCCAGCAGTTCCACCGACAGCGGCATCCCCGTTTTTTTAGATACGCAGTATTTT. The encoded protein is CASSSTDSGIPVFLDTQYF.

A few counts support this clonotype. The chain links TRBV29-1 to TRBJ2-1, with D hard to call. This CDR3 is 13 amino acids long. Trimming stripped 5 bases from V and 1 base from J, with 9 bases between. CDR1 and CDR2 from the germline V gene are SQVTM and ANQGSEA. For the CDR3, the DNA is TGCAGCGTTCAGGACGGGTCCTACAATGAGCAGTTCTTC. Translated: CSVQDGSYNEQFF.

This chain links TRBV7-2 with TRBJ2-5, with D possibly called TRBD1 or TRBD2 (5 bases each). V lost 1 base to trimming and J lost 4 bases, with 19 bases between them. This CDR3 spans 17 amino acids. Germline V CDR1 and CDR2: SGHTA, FQGNSA. The CDR3 here is CASSLVSFGGRRETQYF. The CDR3 DNA follows: TGTGCCAGCAGCTTAGTATCGTTTGGGGGTCGGAGAGAGACCCAGTACTTC.

This clonotype was counted a few times. V and J are TRBV12-5 and TRBJ2-3, with 9 positions matching TRBD2. CDR1 is LGHNT, CDR2 FRNRAP, per germline. V shed 0 bases and J 5 bases; nucleotides not matched to a gene: 9. The CDR3 is 17 amino acids. In DNA form, the CDR3 reads TGTGCTAGTGGTTTGGTACTGGGTAGTAGCGGGAGAGATACGCAGTATTTT. The encoded protein is CASGLVLGSSGRDTQYF.

The gene calls are TRBV18 and TRBJ2-1, with 8 bases aligning to TRBD2. CDR3 size: 15 residues. Germline values: CDR1 KGHSH, CDR2 LQKENI. The trim removed 0 bases at V and 4 bases at J, leaving 2 bases unmatched. The CDR3 spells CASSPPASGYNEQFF. Written as DNA, the CDR3 is TGTGCCAGCTCACCACCAGCTAGCGGGTACAATGAGCAGTTCTTC.

V is TRBV6-5 and J is TRBJ1-1, with 8 bases lining up with TRBD1. Germline V gene sequence: CDR1 MNHEY, CDR2 SVGAGI. The CDR3 has 13 amino acids. Trimming removed 6 bases from V and 7 bases from J; junction bases left unmatched: 7. The CDR3 here is CASRAQGVGEAFF. For the CDR3, the DNA is TGTGCCAGCAGGGCACAGGGGGTGGGTGAAGCTTTCTTT.